This TCR beta chain was recovered during a study of patients and donors after allogeneic stem cell transplantation (dated by TCRdb to 2019 to 2021). Library preparation was by RT-PCR. Sequencer: NextSeq 550. TCRdb applied fastp at Q25 and MiXCR to the public reads, then kept only in-frame beta chains. Identical CDR3 proteins give one entry, which carries the most common genes and DNA. The sample yields roughly 940,000 distinct CDR3 sequences; roughly 18% were counted once. Together, the top ten hold roughly 6% of the sample. Of note for this clonotype: Its cognate antigen has yet to be identified. Within one base of it there is no much larger clone, and no base qualities were kept.

The junction shows trimming of 2 bases on V and 8 bases on J, and the gene matches do not reach 6 bases of it. The CDR3 starts with the cysteine, ends with the phenylalanine, and has 15 residues. Only the CDR3 region is kept as DNA, spanning 45 bases read in frame from base 1. CDR1 MNHEY and CDR2 SVGAGI are derived from the germline V gene. This receptor was identified in a human donor who was either an allogeneic HSCT recipient or a stem cell or donor lymphocyte infusion donor (not recorded which). It is not recorded whose cells these are; they may come from a transplant donor. The sequenced material came from blood, either unsorted or a sorted T cell fraction (not recorded which). The rearranged segments are TRBV6-5 and TRBJ2-1; 10 bases in the junction line up with TRBD2. The CDR3 protein: CASSYVSSGSYEQFF. The DNA sequence is given as TGTGCCAGCAGTTACGTGTCTAGCGGGAGCTATGAGCAGTTCTTC.